This paragraph covers one T cell receptor (beta chain) sequence. What it binds is unknown. Treatment meaning: 15 to 20 received Ad26.COV2.S at low or high dose, single or two shots; 5 received placebo; per-sample allocation not given. The samples were gathered on day 63 after the first injection of vaccine or placebo. The table came from immunoSEQ multiplex PCR; TCRdb's copy has only in-frame clones and leaves some out. Among 400,000 to 500,000 clones listed, 89% were seen once. These data originate in a study of Ad26.COV2.S vaccination and SARS-CoV-2 variants. Study in general: Intramuscular Ad26.COV2.S doses were given once or twice, 56 days apart.

Findings of the study overall: Total T cell responses were possibly underestimated by TCR breadth and depth analyses. Breadth measured for non-spike TCRs was similar across vaccine and placebo recipients.

V shed 2 bases and J shed 2 bases, with 20 bases lying between them. The CDR3 consists of 18 residues. Per germline, CDR1 LGHNA and CDR2 YSLEER. The chain employs TRBV4-3 and TRBJ2-3; unclear D gene. The clonotype comes from a person aged 18-60 years who received the Ad26.COV2.S COVID-19 vaccine or a placebo. Source: peripheral blood, taken in a trial of Ad26.COV2.S vaccine versus placebo. The CDR3 is CASSQSIRPEITTDTQYF. The CDR3 DNA reads as TGCGCCAGCAGCCAATCCATTCGGCCAGAGATAACCACAGATACGCAGTATTTT.